This is a list of T cell receptor beta chains from one sample in a study of cytomegalovirus exposure and HLA in healthy donors. The table came from immunoSEQ multiplex PCR; TCRdb's copy has only in-frame clones and leaves some out. This table has 100,000 to 150,000 clones, more than 60% appearing once. The sequenced sample was PBMCs. These receptors all come from a young woman in good health and CMV-seronegative. CDR3s include the opening cysteine and the closing phenylalanine or tryptophan. The D gene is left open where the match is weak. Not all rows give a size; the values are once, few, many and, for expanded clones, a class.

J gene: TRBJ2-5
V gene: TRBV2
clone size: NA
D gene: NA
CDR3 protein: CASSDGVSETQYF
CDR3 DNA: TGTGCCAGCAGTGACGGAGTATCGGAGACCCAGTACTTC

J gene: TRBJ2-5
V gene: TRBV5-1
clone size: NA
D gene: NA
CDR3 protein: CASSPELAQETQYF
CDR3 DNA: TGCGCCAGCAGCCCGGAGTTGGCCCAAGAGACCCAGTACTTC

J gene: TRBJ2-5
V gene: TRBV30
clone size: NA
D gene: TRBD1
CDR3 protein: CAWSRTGTQETQYF
CDR3 DNA: TGTGCCTGGAGTAGGACAGGGACACAAGAGACCCAGTACTTC

J gene: TRBJ1-2
V gene: TRBV5-1
clone size: few
D gene: TRBD1
CDR3 protein: CASSLGPGQGAYGYTF
CDR3 DNA: TGCGCCAGCAGCTTGGGCCCCGGACAGGGTGCCTATGGCTACACCTTC

J gene: TRBJ2-1
V gene: TRBV9
clone size: NA
D gene: TRBD2
CDR3 protein: CASSVTSGTFNNEQFF
CDR3 DNA: TGTGCCAGCAGCGTAACGAGCGGGACTTTTAACAATGAGCAGTTCTTC

J gene: TRBJ1-5
V gene: TRBV6-1
clone size: NA
D gene: NA
CDR3 protein: CASSEAIVENQPQHF
CDR3 DNA: TGTGCCAGCAGTGAAGCGATTGTAGAAAATCAGCCCCAGCATTTT

J gene: TRBJ2-7
V gene: TRBV29-1
clone size: NA
D gene: NA
CDR3 protein: CSVEGPYEQYF
CDR3 DNA: TGCAGCGTTGAAGGGCCCTACGAGCAGTACTTC

J gene: TRBJ1-1
V gene: TRBV21-1
clone size: NA
D gene: NA
CDR3 protein: CASSERAGAYQLNTEAFF
CDR3 DNA: TGTGCCAGCAGCGAAAGGGCAGGGGCTTACCAATTGAACACTGAAGCTTTCTTT

J gene: TRBJ1-5
V gene: TRBV6-1
clone size: few
D gene: NA
CDR3 protein: CASSGLRDTHNQPQHF
CDR3 DNA: TGTGCCAGCAGTGGCCTTAGGGACACACACAATCAGCCCCAGCATTTT

J gene: TRBJ1-1
V gene: TRBV5-4
clone size: NA
D gene: NA
CDR3 protein: CASSPRTLPLTEAFF
CDR3 DNA: TGTGCCAGCAGCCCCCGGACTCTCCCGTTGACTGAAGCTTTCTTT

J gene: TRBJ2-7
V gene: TRBV30
clone size: NA
D gene: TRBD2
CDR3 protein: CACSLRTSGSLRYEQYF
CDR3 DNA: TGTGCCTGTTCGCTTCGGACTAGCGGGAGCCTACGCTACGAGCAGTACTTC

J gene: TRBJ1-2
V gene: TRBV11-2
clone size: NA
D gene: NA
CDR3 protein: CASSLTRASYGYTF
CDR3 DNA: TGTGCCAGCAGCTTGACGCGGGCCAGCTATGGCTACACCTTC

J gene: TRBJ1-1
V gene: TRBV10-2
clone size: NA
D gene: NA
CDR3 protein: CATGGRIEAFF
CDR3 DNA: TGCGCCACCGGAGGACGGATTGAAGCTTTCTTT

J gene: TRBJ2-5
V gene: TRBV5-1
clone size: once
D gene: TRBD2
CDR3 protein: CASGLAGGRQETQYF
CDR3 DNA: TGCGCCAGTGGGCTAGCGGGAGGGCGCCAAGAGACCCAGTACTTC

J gene: TRBJ2-3
V gene: TRBV2
clone size: NA
D gene: NA
CDR3 protein: CASSDGYLADTQYF
CDR3 DNA: TGTGCCAGCAGTGATGGATACCTAGCAGATACGCAGTATTTT

J gene: TRBJ2-7
V gene: TRBV5-1
clone size: NA
D gene: NA
CDR3 protein: CASRGTGLGEQYF
CDR3 DNA: TGCGCCAGCAGGGGAACAGGGCTTGGCGAGCAGTACTTC

J gene: TRBJ1-1
V gene: TRBV7-9
clone size: NA
D gene: TRBD1
CDR3 protein: CASEQDRGNTEAFF
CDR3 DNA: TGTGCCAGTGAGCAGGACAGGGGGAACACTGAAGCTTTCTTT

J gene: TRBJ2-2
V gene: TRBV30
clone size: few
D gene: NA
CDR3 protein: CAWRYSTGELFF
CDR3 DNA: TGTGCCTGGAGGTACAGCACCGGGGAGCTGTTTTTT

J gene: TRBJ2-6
V gene: TRBV18
clone size: few
D gene: TRBD1
CDR3 protein: CASSPNRGSGANVLTF
CDR3 DNA: TGTGCCAGCTCACCGAACAGGGGGTCTGGGGCCAACGTCCTGACTTTC

J gene: TRBJ1-4
V gene: TRBV6-4
clone size: NA
D gene: NA
CDR3 protein: CASSDGEGGVEKLFF
CDR3 DNA: TGTGCCAGCAGTGACGGCGAAGGGGGGGTTGAAAAACTGTTTTTT

J gene: TRBJ1-1
V gene: TRBV7-9
clone size: NA
D gene: TRBD1
CDR3 protein: CASSLTGAPEAFF
CDR3 DNA: TGTGCCAGCAGCTTAACAGGGGCCCCGGAAGCTTTCTTT

J gene: TRBJ1-2
V gene: TRBV5-1
clone size: NA
D gene: TRBD1
CDR3 protein: CASSSPGGTGGFRGYTF
CDR3 DNA: TGCGCCAGCAGCTCCCCGGGAGGGACAGGGGGCTTTCGTGGCTACACCTTC

J gene: TRBJ2-1
V gene: TRBV13
clone size: NA
D gene: TRBD2
CDR3 protein: CASSQALAAAQFF
CDR3 DNA: TGTGCCAGCAGCCAGGCCCTAGCGGCGGCGCAGTTCTTC

J gene: TRBJ1-2
V gene: TRBV19
clone size: NA
D gene: NA
CDR3 protein: CASSPLIGSREGYGYTF
CDR3 DNA: TGTGCCAGTTCGCCACTAATTGGGTCACGGGAGGGCTATGGCTACACCTTC

J gene: TRBJ2-2
V gene: TRBV6-5
clone size: NA
D gene: TRBD2
CDR3 protein: CASSQDGAGAELFF
CDR3 DNA: TGTGCCAGCAGCCAAGACGGAGCGGGAGCGGAGCTGTTTTTT

J gene: TRBJ2-1
V gene: TRBV5-1
clone size: NA
D gene: NA
CDR3 protein: CASSGGPGAYNEQFF
CDR3 DNA: TGCGCCAGCAGTGGGGGCCCAGGGGCCTACAATGAGCAGTTCTTC

J gene: TRBJ2-3
V gene: TRBV9
clone size: NA
D gene: NA
CDR3 protein: CASSGGVYPLDSSTDTQYF
CDR3 DNA: TGTGCCAGCAGCGGAGGCGTTTACCCCCTCGATTCTAGCACAGATACGCAGTATTTT

J gene: TRBJ2-7
V gene: TRBV18
clone size: NA
D gene: TRBD1
CDR3 protein: CASSPQGAVNEQYF
CDR3 DNA: TGTGCCAGCTCACCACAGGGGGCGGTTAACGAGCAGTACTTC

J gene: TRBJ2-1
V gene: TRBV23-1
clone size: NA
D gene: TRBD2
CDR3 protein: CASSQPSGRDSYNEQFF
CDR3 DNA: TGCGCCAGCAGTCAACCTAGCGGGAGGGATTCCTACAATGAGCAGTTCTTC

J gene: TRBJ2-1
V gene: TRBV30
clone size: NA
D gene: NA
CDR3 protein: CAWSVRLGNEQFF
CDR3 DNA: TGTGCCTGGAGTGTACGTCTCGGGAATGAGCAGTTCTTC

J gene: TRBJ2-1
V gene: TRBV27
clone size: NA
D gene: NA
CDR3 protein: CASSLVAVSYNEQFF
CDR3 DNA: TGTGCCAGCAGTTTGGTAGCGGTTTCTTACAATGAGCAGTTCTTC

J gene: TRBJ1-1
V gene: TRBV5-4
clone size: NA
D gene: NA
CDR3 protein: CASSLPGGNTEAFF
CDR3 DNA: TGTGCCAGCAGTCTGCCGGGAGGGAACACTGAAGCTTTCTTT

J gene: TRBJ2-1
V gene: TRBV7-6
clone size: once
D gene: TRBD2
CDR3 protein: CASSFTSGRNTYNEQFF
CDR3 DNA: TGTGCCAGCAGCTTCACTAGCGGGAGGAACACCTACAATGAGCAGTTCTTC

J gene: TRBJ2-7
V gene: TRBV15
clone size: NA
D gene: TRBD2
CDR3 protein: CATSLRTSAHEQYF
CDR3 DNA: TGTGCCACCTCACTACGGACTAGCGCCCACGAGCAGTACTTC

J gene: TRBJ2-3
V gene: TRBV9
clone size: few
D gene: NA
CDR3 protein: CASSVEAGGRDTQYF
CDR3 DNA: TGTGCCAGCAGCGTAGAGGCAGGGGGGAGGGATACGCAGTATTTT

J gene: TRBJ2-3
V gene: TRBV27
clone size: NA
D gene: NA
CDR3 protein: CASSSLLRDSLAPIWYF
CDR3 DNA: TGTGCCAGCAGTTCGCTACTGCGGGACAGTTTAGCTCCAATCTGGTATTTT

J gene: TRBJ1-4
V gene: TRBV6-5
clone size: NA
D gene: NA
CDR3 protein: CASSYDTFRGEKLFF
CDR3 DNA: TGTGCCAGCAGTTACGACACCTTCAGGGGTGAAAAACTGTTTTTT

J gene: TRBJ2-1
V gene: TRBV9
clone size: NA
D gene: TRBD2
CDR3 protein: CASSGNSGLALGNEQFF
CDR3 DNA: TGTGCCAGCAGCGGTAACTCGGGACTAGCCTTGGGTAATGAGCAGTTCTTC

J gene: TRBJ2-5
V gene: TRBV9
clone size: NA
D gene: TRBD2
CDR3 protein: CASSVGRFGNSGGRETQYF
CDR3 DNA: TGTGCCAGCAGCGTAGGGCGATTTGGGAATAGCGGGGGACGGGAGACCCAGTACTTC

J gene: TRBJ2-5
V gene: TRBV2
clone size: NA
D gene: TRBD2
CDR3 protein: CASSEASGRAQGQETQYF
CDR3 DNA: TGTGCCAGCAGTGAAGCTAGCGGGAGGGCCCAGGGGCAAGAGACCCAGTACTTC

J gene: TRBJ1-1
V gene: TRBV30
clone size: NA
D gene: NA
CDR3 protein: CAWSFTRGSTEAFF
CDR3 DNA: TGTGCCTGGAGTTTTACGCGGGGCTCAACTGAAGCTTTCTTT